This T cell receptor beta chain was obtained from a study of control samples from healthy donors and cancer patients. V dropped 5 bases and J dropped 1 base, with 9 bases sitting between them. CDR1 is SEHNR and CDR2 is FQNEAQ in the germline V gene (reference sequence). The CDR3 consists of 13 residues. The protocol was immunoSEQ multiplex PCR, while the TCRdb copy is restricted to in-frame clones and leaves out a portion. The sample consists of 150,000 to 200,000 clones, 90% of them appearing once. This chain connects TRBV7-9 to TRBJ2-7; D may be TRBD1 or TRBD2 (5 bases each). Sequencing was carried out using blood. This clonotype was sampled from a woman aged 45-65 years in good health. Written as DNA, the CDR3 is TGTGCCAGCAGCGGGGGTCGATCCTACGAGCAGTACTTC. Its protein is CASSGGRSYEQYF.